The rows below give T cell receptor beta chains drawn from one sample of a study of T cell clones after liver transplantation. Assay: immunoSEQ multiplex PCR; the TCRdb copy retains only in-frame clones and omits some. The sample consists of 45,000 to 60,000 clones, roughly 71% of them appearing once. The specimen comprised CD4+ T cells from blood, sampled at the 22-month timepoint. These receptors were obtained from a human patient who received a liver transplant. Some T cells may trace back to the graft donor. Both conserved end residues are part of each CDR3. A D gene is named only where the DNA matches it firmly. Rows may omit the clone size; those that give it use once, few, many or a size class.

d_call	clone_size	j_call	v_call	cdr3_aa	cdr3_nt
TRBD1	.	TRBJ1-4	TRBV30	CAWSFGTGDEKLFF	TGTGCCTGGAGTTTCGGGACAGGCGATGAAAAACTGTTTTTT
.	.	TRBJ1-2	TRBV6-5	CASREIDGARYGYTF	TGTGCCAGCAGGGAGATAGACGGAGCCCGCTATGGCTACACCTTC
.	.	TRBJ1-1	TRBV15	CATSERVVRTNTEAFF	TGTGCCACCAGTGAACGGGTCGTTAGGACCAACACTGAAGCTTTCTTT
TRBD1	.	TRBJ2-7	TRBV2	CASQGQGPYEQYF	TGTGCCAGCCAGGGACAGGGGCCCTACGAGCAGTACTTC
.	.	TRBJ2-3	TRBV9	CASTGTRGDTQYF	TGTGCCAGCACCGGAACGAGAGGAGATACGCAGTATTTT
.	.	TRBJ1-1	TRBV7-2	CASSTQMNTEAFF	TGTGCCAGCAGCACCCAAATGAACACTGAAGCTTTCTTT
.	few	TRBJ1-4	TRBV6-1	CASSEFRRGGNEKLFF	TGTGCCAGCAGTGAATTCCGCAGGGGCGGTAATGAAAAACTGTTTTTT
TRBD1	once	TRBJ1-3	TRBV5-1	CASKPGTAFQGNTIYF	TGCGCCAGCAAGCCCGGGACAGCCTTTCAAGGAAACACCATATATTTT
TRBD1	once	TRBJ2-7	TRBV2	CASSEPGGSSSYEQYF	TGTGCCAGCAGTGAACCAGGGGGTTCCAGCTCCTACGAGCAGTACTTC
.	.	TRBJ2-3	TRBV19	CASSTVRHDTQYF	TGTGCCAGTAGTACCGTTAGGCACGATACGCAGTATTTT
.	.	TRBJ2-1	TRBV7-2	CASRLGNEQFF	TGTGCCAGCAGACTAGGTAATGAGCAGTTCTTC
TRBD1	.	TRBJ1-2	TRBV28	CASSFRTGHYGYTF	TGTGCCAGCAGTTTCAGGACAGGGCATTATGGCTACACCTTC
.	.	TRBJ2-1	TRBV14	CASSHSPGGRYNEQFF	TGTGCCAGCAGCCACTCTCCCGGGGGCCGCTACAATGAGCAGTTCTTC
.	.	TRBJ1-2	TRBV30	CAWRIPRDIRSNYGYTF	TGTGCCTGGAGGATACCTAGGGACATAAGATCTAACTATGGCTACACCTTC
.	once	TRBJ1-1	TRBV7-7	CASSFSRNTEAFF	TGTGCCAGCAGCTTCTCCAGGAACACTGAAGCTTTCTTT
.	.	TRBJ2-2	TRBV6-4	CASKVDPNTGELFF	TGTGCCAGCAAAGTAGACCCGAACACCGGGGAGCTGTTTTTT
.	few	TRBJ2-5	TRBV5-4	CASSLGQGQETQYF	TGTGCCAGCAGCTTGGGGCAGGGCCAAGAGACCCAGTACTTC
.	.	TRBJ2-5	TRBV10-3	CAISESKATQYF	TGTGCCATCAGTGAGTCGAAGGCGACCCAGTACTTC
.	.	TRBJ2-1	TRBV10-3	CAINREHSYNEQFF	TGTGCCATCAACAGGGAACACTCCTACAATGAGCAGTTCTTC
.	once	TRBJ1-6	TRBV7-2	CASSLGTQNSPLHF	TGTGCCAGCAGCTTAGGAACACAGAATTCACCCCTCCACTTT
.	.	TRBJ1-3	TRBV7-7	CASSLDSPSGNTIYF	TGTGCTAGCAGCTTGGACAGTCCCTCTGGAAACACCATATATTTT
.	.	TRBJ2-3	TRBV2	CASSGSGGIKDTQYF	TGTGCCAGCAGTGGGTCTGGGGGCATAAAAGATACGCAGTATTTT
TRBD1	.	TRBJ1-1	TRBV18	CASSPNRGMNTEAFF	TGTGCCAGCTCACCAAACAGGGGGATGAACACTGAAGCTTTCTTT
TRBD2	.	TRBJ2-5	TRBV9	CASTYGVGTSGGLGETQYF	TGTGCCAGCACCTACGGTGTGGGAACTAGCGGGGGCCTGGGGGAGACCCAGTACTTC
.	.	TRBJ2-2	TRBV7-8	CASSLGQSRTGELFF	TGTGCCAGCAGCCTGGGACAAAGTCGGACCGGGGAGCTGTTTTTT
.	.	TRBJ1-1	TRBV6-5	CASSTSGGQNTEAFF	TGTGCCAGCAGTACTTCTGGGGGCCAGAACACTGAAGCTTTCTTT
TRBD1	.	TRBJ1-1	TRBV18	CASSPGQGRTEAFF	TGTGCCAGCTCACCAGGACAGGGCAGGACTGAAGCTTTCTTT
TRBD2	.	TRBJ2-1	TRBV18	CASSLGLESNEQFF	TGTGCCAGCTCACTGGGACTAGAGAGCAATGAGCAGTTCTTC
.	.	TRBJ2-7	TRBV7-9	CASSLWGTGNYEQYF	TGTGCCAGCAGCTTATGGGGCACGGGAAACTACGAGCAGTACTTC
.	few	TRBJ1-5	TRBV15	CATSRDRTVGNQPQHF	TGTGCCACCAGCAGAGACCGGACTGTAGGCAATCAGCCCCAGCATTTT
TRBD2	.	TRBJ2-1	TRBV9	CASSVEYPGGGANNEQFF	TGTGCCAGCAGCGTAGAATATCCCGGCGGGGGGGCAAACAATGAGCAGTTCTTC
.	.	TRBJ1-4	TRBV30	CAWSVSGGLNEKLFF	TGTGCCTGGAGTGTATCGGGGGGCCTTAATGAAAAACTGTTTTTT
.	.	TRBJ1-1	TRBV30	CAWSQGGDATEAFF	TGTGCCTGGAGCCAAGGAGGGGATGCCACTGAAGCTTTCTTT
TRBD1	.	TRBJ1-6	TRBV6-6	CASSYRGTEYNSPLHF	TGTGCCAGCAGTTATCGTGGGACAGAGTATAATTCACCCCTCCACTTT
.	.	TRBJ1-5	TRBV19	CASSIRGNQPQHF	TGTGCCAGTAGTATCCGGGGCAATCAGCCCCAGCATTTT
TRBD1	.	TRBJ1-5	TRBV7-2	CASSLALGTGGSQPQHF	TGTGCCAGCAGCTTAGCTTTGGGGACAGGGGGATCCCAGCCCCAGCATTTT
TRBD1	.	TRBJ1-2	TRBV7-3	CASSPDRERGYGYTF	TGTGCCAGCAGCCCGGACAGGGAGAGGGGCTATGGCTACACCTTC
.	.	TRBJ1-2	TRBV6-1	CASSETPYGYTF	TGTGCCAGCAGTGAAACTCCCTATGGCTACACCTTC
.	.	TRBJ2-7	TRBV10-3	CAISEPGPLPYEQYF	TGTGCCATCAGTGAACCGGGGCCCCTACCCTACGAGCAGTACTTC
TRBD1	.	TRBJ2-3	TRBV10-3	CAIRGDSFSTDTQYF	TGTGCCATCAGGGGGGACAGTTTTAGCACAGATACGCAGTATTTT
.	few	TRBJ1-1	TRBV28	CAHTGVMNTEAFF	TGTGCTCATACCGGGGTCATGAACACTGAAGCTTTCTTT
TRBD1	.	TRBJ2-1	TRBV29-1	CSVGGTGPYNEQFF	TGCAGCGTGGGGGGGACAGGGCCCTACAATGAGCAGTTCTTC
.	.	TRBJ2-3	TRBV6-5	CASSPRLGGDTQYF	TGTGCCAGCAGTCCCAGACTAGGAGGAGATACGCAGTATTTT
.	.	TRBJ1-6	TRBV28	CASSSSGPSSYNSPLHF	TGTGCCAGCAGTTCCTCGGGACCCAGCTCCTATAATTCACCCCTCCACTTT
TRBD2	.	TRBJ2-2	TRBV9	CASSVSTSGGTGELFF	TGTGCCAGCAGCGTAAGCACTAGCGGGGGCACCGGGGAGCTGTTTTTT
.	.	TRBJ2-2	TRBV5-1	CASSPDSAGELFF	TGCGCCAGCAGCCCGGACAGTGCCGGGGAGCTGTTTTTT
.	few	TRBJ2-1	TRBV5-1	CASSIDGNYNEQFF	TGCGCCAGCAGCATTGATGGGAACTACAATGAGCAGTTCTTC
.	.	TRBJ1-2	TRBV6-1	CASRGTATNYGYTF	TGTGCCAGCAGGGGGACGGCAACTAACTATGGCTACACCTTC